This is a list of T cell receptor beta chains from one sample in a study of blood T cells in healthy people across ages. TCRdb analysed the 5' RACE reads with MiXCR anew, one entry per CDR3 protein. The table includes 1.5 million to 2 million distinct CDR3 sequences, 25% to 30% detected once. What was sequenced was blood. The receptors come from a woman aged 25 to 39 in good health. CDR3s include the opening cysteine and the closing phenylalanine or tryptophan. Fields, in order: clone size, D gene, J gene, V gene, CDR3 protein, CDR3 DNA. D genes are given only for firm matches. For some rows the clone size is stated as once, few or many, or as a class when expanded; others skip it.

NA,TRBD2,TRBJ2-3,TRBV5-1,CASSLALGGADTQYF,TGCGCCAGCAGCTTGGCCTTGGGGGGGGCAGATACGCAGTATTTT
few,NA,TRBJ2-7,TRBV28,CASSTPGPLSYEQYF,TGTGCCAGCAGTACACCGGGACCCCTTTCCTACGAGCAGTACTTC
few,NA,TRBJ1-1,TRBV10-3,CAISVQGPNTEAFF,TGTGCCATCAGTGTGCAGGGACCAAACACTGAAGCTTTCTTT
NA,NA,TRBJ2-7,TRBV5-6,CASGSGAAYEQYF,TGTGCCAGCGGAAGTGGGGCCGCCTACGAGCAGTACTTC
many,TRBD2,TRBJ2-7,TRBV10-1,CASSPSGSIHEQYF,TGCGCCAGCAGCCCAAGCGGGAGTATCCACGAGCAGTACTTC
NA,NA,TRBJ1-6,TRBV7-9,CASSLEGGRRNSPLHF,TGTGCCAGCAGCTTAGAAGGGGGACGCCGTAATTCACCCCTCCACTTT
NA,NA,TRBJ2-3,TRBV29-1,CSVDRTGSSTDTQYF,TGCAGCGTTGACCGGACGGGGTCGAGTACAGATACGCAGTATTTT
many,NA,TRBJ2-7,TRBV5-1,CASRVGSLNYEQYF,TGCGCCTCCAGGGTGGGGTCCTTAAACTACGAGCAGTACTTC
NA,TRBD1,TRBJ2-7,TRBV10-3,CAISGQGEVEQYF,TGTGCCATCAGCGGACAGGGGGAGGTCGAGCAGTACTTC
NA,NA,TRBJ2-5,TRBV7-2,CASSLKRAHQETQYF,TGTGCCAGCAGCCTCAAGCGGGCCCATCAAGAGACCCAGTACTTC
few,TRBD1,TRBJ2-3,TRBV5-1,CASSLGDRDTDTQYF,TGCGCCAGCAGCTTGGGGGACAGGGACACAGATACGCAGTATTTT
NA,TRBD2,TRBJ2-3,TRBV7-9,CASSAGPGLAVSTSTDTQYF,TGTGCCAGCAGCGCCGGCCCGGGACTAGCGGTTTCAACCAGCACAGATACGCAGTATTTT
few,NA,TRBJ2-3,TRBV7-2,CASSLTGVLQDTQYF,TGTGCCAGCAGCTTGACAGGAGTTTTACAAGATACGCAGTATTTT
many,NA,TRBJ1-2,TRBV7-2,CASSLVGVGGYTF,TGTGCCAGCAGCTTAGTCGGCGTGGGTGGCTACACCTTC
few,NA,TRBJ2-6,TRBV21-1,CASSKGGDRVKANVLTF,TGTGCCAGCAGCAAAGGGGGTGACAGGGTAAAGGCCAACGTCCTGACTTTC
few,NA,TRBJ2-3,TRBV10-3,CAISESGVALTQYF,TGTGCCATCAGTGAGTCGGGGGTTGCCTTAACGCAGTATTTT
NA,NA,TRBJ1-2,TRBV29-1,CSATAMDYGYTF,TGCAGCGCCACGGCTATGGACTATGGCTACACCTTC
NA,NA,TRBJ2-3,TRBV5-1,CASSLELAETQYF,TGCGCCAGCAGCTTGGAACTAGCAGAGACGCAGTATTTT
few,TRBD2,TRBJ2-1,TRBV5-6,CASSGELAGGVYNEQFF,TGTGCCAGCAGCGGCGAACTAGCGGGAGGGGTCTACAATGAGCAGTTCTTC
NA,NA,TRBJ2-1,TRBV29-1,CSVATSFDEQFF,TGCAGCGTGGCCACTTCGTTCGATGAGCAGTTCTTC
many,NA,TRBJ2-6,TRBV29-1,CSVGIGSSGANVLTF,TGCAGCGTTGGGATTGGAAGCTCTGGGGCCAACGTCCTGACTTTC
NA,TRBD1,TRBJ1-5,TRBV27,CASRDRGRDNQPQHF,TGTGCCAGCCGGGACAGGGGGCGGGACAATCAGCCCCAGCATTTT
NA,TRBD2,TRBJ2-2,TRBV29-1,CSAFKLREGNTGELFF,TGCAGCGCCTTTAAGTTACGGGAGGGGAACACCGGGGAGCTGTTTTTT
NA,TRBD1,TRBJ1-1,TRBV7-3,CASSVTGVGTEAFF,TGTGCCAGCAGCGTCACAGGGGTAGGCACTGAAGCTTTCTTT
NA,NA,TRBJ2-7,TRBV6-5,CASSRTAGWHEQYF,TGTGCCAGCAGTCGGACGGCCGGTTGGCACGAGCAGTACTTC
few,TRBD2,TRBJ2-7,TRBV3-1,CASSQDLGTVSFRGGTYEQYF,TGTGCCAGCAGCCAAGATTTGGGAACGGTTTCTTTCCGGGGGGGAACCTACGAGCAGTACTTC
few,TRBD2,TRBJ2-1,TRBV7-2,CASSLTSGFGDEQFF,TGTGCCAGCAGCTTGACTAGCGGGTTCGGAGATGAGCAGTTCTTC
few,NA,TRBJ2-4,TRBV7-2,CASSGQWEGSGTKNIQYF,TGTGCCAGCAGCGGCCAATGGGAAGGTAGTGGAACCAAAAACATTCAGTACTTC
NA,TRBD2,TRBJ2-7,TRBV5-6,CASSLVPLTSGTYEQYF,TGTGCCAGCAGCTTGGTCCCCTTGACTAGCGGGACATACGAGCAGTACTTC
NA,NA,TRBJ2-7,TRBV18,CASSPPPGNEQYF,TGTGCCAGCTCACCACCCCCAGGCAACGAGCAGTACTTC
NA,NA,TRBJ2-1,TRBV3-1,CASSHILGSEQFF,TGTGCCAGCAGCCACATCCTAGGTTCTGAGCAGTTCTTC
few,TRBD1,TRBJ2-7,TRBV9,CASSVVESPRGQGGYEQYF,TGTGCCAGCAGCGTAGTGGAATCCCCCCGAGGACAGGGTGGCTACGAGCAGTACTTC
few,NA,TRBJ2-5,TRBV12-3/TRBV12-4,CASSLAAGPNQETQYF,TGTGCCAGCAGTTTAGCGGCAGGGCCTAACCAAGAGACCCAGTACTTC
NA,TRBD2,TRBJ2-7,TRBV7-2,CASSSPMGGVREQYF,TGTGCCAGCAGCTCACCCATGGGGGGGGTCCGCGAGCAGTACTTC
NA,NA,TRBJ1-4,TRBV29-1,CSVQVRDGAEKLFF,TGCAGCGTCCAGGTCAGGGACGGAGCTGAAAAACTGTTTTTT
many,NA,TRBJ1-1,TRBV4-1,CASSQDPRGGRNTEAFF,TGCGCCAGCAGCCAAGATCCCCGGGGAGGTCGGAACACTGAAGCTTTCTTT
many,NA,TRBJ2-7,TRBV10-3,CAISVGNEQYF,TGTGCCATCAGTGTGGGTAACGAGCAGTACTTC
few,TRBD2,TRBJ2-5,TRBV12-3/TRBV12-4,CAGTDLGAGETQYF,TGTGCCGGCACTGACCTCGGAGCGGGGGAGACCCAGTACTTC
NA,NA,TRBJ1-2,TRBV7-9,CASSAGHRRNYGYTF,TGTGCCAGCAGCGCGGGCCATCGTCGAAACTATGGCTACACCTTC